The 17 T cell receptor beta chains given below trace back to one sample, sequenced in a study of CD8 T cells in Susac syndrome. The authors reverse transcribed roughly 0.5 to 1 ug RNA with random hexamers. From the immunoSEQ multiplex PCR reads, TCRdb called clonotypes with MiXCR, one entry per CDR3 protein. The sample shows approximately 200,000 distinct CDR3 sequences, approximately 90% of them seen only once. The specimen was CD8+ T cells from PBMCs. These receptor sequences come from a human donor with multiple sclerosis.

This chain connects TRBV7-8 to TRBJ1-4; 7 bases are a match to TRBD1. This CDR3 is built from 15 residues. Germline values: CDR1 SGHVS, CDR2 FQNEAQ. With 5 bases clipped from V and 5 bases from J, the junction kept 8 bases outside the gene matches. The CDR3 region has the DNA TGTGCCAGCAGCCCAGGGGGGGAGGGAAATGAAAAACTGTTTTTT. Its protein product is CASSPGGEGNEKLFF.

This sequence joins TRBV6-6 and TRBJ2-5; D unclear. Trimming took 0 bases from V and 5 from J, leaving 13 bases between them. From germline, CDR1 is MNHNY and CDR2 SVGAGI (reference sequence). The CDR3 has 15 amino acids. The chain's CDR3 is CASSYSMGSPETQYF. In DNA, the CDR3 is TGTGCCAGCAGTTACTCGATGGGGTCGCCGGAGACCCAGTACTTC.

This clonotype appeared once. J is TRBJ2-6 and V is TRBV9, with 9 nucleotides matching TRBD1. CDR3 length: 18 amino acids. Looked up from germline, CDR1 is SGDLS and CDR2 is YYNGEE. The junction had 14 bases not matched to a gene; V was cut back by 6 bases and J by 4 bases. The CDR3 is CASNRGTGLPLGANVLTF. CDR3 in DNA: TGTGCCAGCAATCGGGGGACAGGGCTTCCCTTGGGGGCCAACGTCCTGACTTTC.

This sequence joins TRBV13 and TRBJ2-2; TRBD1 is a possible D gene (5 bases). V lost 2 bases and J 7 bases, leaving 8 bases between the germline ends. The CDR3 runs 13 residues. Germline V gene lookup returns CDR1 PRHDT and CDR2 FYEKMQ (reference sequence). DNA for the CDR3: TGTGCCAGCAGCTTAAGGGGTGGCGGGGAGCTGTTTTTT. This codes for CASSLRGGGELFF.

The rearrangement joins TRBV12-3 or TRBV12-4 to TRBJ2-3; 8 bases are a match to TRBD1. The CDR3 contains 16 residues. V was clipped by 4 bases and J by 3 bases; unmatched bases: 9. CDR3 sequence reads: CASSSPRDRPTDTQYF. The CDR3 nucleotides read TGTGCCAGCAGTTCCCCCCGGGACAGGCCTACAGATACGCAGTATTTT.

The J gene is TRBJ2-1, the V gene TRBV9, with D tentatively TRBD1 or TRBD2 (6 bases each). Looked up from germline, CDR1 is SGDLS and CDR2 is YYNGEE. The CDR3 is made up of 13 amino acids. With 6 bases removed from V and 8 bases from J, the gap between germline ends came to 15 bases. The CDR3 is CASTAGGGYEQFF. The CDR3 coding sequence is TGTGCCAGCACCGCCGGAGGGGGTTATGAGCAGTTCTTC. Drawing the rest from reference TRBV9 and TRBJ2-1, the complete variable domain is DSGVTQTPKHLITATGQRVTLRCSPRSGDLSVYWYQQSLDQGLQFLIQYYNGEERAKGNILERFSAQQFPDLHSELNLSSLELGDSALYFCASTAGGGYEQFFGPGTRLTVL.

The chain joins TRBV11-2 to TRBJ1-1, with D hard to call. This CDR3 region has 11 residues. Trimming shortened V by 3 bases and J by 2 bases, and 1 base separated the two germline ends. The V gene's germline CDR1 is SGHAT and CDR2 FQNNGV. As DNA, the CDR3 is TGTGCCAGCAGCTTTAACACTGAAGCTTTCTTT. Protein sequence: CASSFNTEAFF.

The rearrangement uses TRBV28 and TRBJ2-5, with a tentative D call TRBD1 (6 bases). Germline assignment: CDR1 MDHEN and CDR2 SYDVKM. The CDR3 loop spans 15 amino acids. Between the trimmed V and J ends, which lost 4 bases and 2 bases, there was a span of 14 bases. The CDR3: CASSWTDGEQETQYF. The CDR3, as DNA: TGTGCCAGCAGTTGGACAGATGGGGAACAAGAGACCCAGTACTTC.

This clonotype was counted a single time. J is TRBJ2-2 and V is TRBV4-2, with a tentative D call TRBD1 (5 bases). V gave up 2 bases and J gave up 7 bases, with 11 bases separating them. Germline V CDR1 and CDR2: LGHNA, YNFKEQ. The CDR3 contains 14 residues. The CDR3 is CASSQKGVGGELFF. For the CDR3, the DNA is TGTGCCAGCAGCCAAAAAGGGGTCGGCGGGGAGCTGTTTTTT.

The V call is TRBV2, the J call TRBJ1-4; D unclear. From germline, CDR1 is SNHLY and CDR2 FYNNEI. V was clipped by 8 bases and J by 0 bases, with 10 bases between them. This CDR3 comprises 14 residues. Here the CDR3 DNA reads TGTGCCAGCGCGCCCTTCACAACTAATGAAAAACTGTTTTTT. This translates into CASAPFTTNEKLFF. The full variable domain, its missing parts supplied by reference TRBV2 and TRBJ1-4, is EPEVTQTPSHQVTQMGQEVILRCVPISNHLYFYWYRQILGQKVEFLVSFYNNEISEKSEIFDDQFSVERPDGSNFTLKIRSTKLEDSAMYFCASAPFTTNEKLFFGSGTQLSVL.

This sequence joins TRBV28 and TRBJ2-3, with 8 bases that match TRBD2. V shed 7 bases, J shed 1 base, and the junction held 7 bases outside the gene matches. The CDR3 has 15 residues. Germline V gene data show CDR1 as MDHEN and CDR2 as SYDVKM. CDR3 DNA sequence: TGTGCCAGCACCCCCCGGGAGGGTCGCACAGATACGCAGTATTTT. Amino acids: CASTPREGRTDTQYF.

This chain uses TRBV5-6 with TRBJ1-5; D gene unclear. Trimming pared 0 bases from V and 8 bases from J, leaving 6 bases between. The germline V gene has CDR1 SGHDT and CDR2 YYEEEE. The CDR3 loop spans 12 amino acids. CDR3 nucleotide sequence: TGTGCCAGCAGCTTGGTGGGAGAGCCCCAGCATTTT. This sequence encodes CASSLVGEPQHF.

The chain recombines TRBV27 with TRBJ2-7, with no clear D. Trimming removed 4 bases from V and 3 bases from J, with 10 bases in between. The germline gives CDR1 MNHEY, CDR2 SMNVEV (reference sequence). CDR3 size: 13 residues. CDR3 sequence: CASSYGVSYEQYF. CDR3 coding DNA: TGTGCCAGCAGTTATGGGGTTAGCTACGAGCAGTACTTC.

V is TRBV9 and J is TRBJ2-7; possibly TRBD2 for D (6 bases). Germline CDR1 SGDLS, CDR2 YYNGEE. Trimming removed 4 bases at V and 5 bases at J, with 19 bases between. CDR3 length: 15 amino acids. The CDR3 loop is CASSPSPGGVDEQYF. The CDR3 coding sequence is TGTGCCAGCAGCCCGTCCCCCGGGGGTGTCGACGAGCAGTACTTC.

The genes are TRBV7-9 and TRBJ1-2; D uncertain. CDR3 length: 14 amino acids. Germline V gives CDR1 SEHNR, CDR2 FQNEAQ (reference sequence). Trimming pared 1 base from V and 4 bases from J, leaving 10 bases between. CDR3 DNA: TGTGCCAGCAGCTTAGGGTCTTTGGGCTATGGCTACACCTTC. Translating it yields CASSLGSLGYGYTF.

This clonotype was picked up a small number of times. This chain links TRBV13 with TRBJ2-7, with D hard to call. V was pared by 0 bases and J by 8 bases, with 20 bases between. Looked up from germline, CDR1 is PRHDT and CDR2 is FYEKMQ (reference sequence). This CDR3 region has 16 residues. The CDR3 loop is CASSLGGRSSTLQQYF. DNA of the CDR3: TGTGCCAGCAGCTTAGGTGGACGATCTTCCACACTCCAGCAGTACTTC.

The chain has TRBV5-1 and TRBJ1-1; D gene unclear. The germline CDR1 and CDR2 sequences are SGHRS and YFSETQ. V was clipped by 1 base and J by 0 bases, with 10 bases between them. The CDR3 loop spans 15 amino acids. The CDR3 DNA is TGCGCCAGCAGCTTGTGGCGGGATTTGAACACTGAAGCTTTCTTT. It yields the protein CASSLWRDLNTEAFF.